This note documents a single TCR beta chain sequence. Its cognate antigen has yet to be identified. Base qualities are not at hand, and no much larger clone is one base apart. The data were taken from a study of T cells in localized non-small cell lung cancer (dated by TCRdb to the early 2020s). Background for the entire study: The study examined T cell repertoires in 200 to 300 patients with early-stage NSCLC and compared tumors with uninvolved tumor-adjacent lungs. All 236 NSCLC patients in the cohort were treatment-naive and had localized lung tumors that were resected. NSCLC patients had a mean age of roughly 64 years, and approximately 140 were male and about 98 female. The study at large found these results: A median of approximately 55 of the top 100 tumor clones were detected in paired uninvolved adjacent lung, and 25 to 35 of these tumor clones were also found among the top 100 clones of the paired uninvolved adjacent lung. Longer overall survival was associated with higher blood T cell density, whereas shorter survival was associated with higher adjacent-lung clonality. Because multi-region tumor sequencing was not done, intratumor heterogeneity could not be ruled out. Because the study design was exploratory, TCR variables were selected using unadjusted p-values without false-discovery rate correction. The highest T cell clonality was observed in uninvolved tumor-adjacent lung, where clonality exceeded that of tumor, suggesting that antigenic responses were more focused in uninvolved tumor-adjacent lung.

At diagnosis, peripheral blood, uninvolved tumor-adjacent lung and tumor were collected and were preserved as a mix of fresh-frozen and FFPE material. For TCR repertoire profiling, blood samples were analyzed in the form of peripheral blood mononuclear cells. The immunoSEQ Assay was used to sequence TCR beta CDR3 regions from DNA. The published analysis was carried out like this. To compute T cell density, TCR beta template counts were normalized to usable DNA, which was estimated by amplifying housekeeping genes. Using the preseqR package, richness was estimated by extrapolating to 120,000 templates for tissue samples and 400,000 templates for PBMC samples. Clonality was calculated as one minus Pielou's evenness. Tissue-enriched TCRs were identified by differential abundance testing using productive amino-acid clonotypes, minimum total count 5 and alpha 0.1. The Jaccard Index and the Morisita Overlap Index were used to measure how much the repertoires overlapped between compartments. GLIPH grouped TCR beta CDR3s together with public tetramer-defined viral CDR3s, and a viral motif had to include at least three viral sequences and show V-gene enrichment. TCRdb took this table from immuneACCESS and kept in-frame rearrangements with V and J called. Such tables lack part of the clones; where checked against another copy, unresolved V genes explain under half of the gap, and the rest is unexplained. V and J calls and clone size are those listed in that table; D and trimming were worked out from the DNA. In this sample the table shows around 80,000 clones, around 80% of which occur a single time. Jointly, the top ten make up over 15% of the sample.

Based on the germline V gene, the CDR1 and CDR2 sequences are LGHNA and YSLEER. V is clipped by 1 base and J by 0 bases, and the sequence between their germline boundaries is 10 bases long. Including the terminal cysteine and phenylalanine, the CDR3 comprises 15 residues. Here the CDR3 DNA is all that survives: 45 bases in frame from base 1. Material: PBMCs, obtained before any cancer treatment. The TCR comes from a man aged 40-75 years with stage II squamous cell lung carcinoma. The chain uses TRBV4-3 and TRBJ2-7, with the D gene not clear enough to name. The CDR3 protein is CASSQVLDVSYEQYF. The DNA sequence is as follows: TGCGCCAGCAGCCAAGTCCTAGACGTCTCCTACGAGCAGTACTTC.